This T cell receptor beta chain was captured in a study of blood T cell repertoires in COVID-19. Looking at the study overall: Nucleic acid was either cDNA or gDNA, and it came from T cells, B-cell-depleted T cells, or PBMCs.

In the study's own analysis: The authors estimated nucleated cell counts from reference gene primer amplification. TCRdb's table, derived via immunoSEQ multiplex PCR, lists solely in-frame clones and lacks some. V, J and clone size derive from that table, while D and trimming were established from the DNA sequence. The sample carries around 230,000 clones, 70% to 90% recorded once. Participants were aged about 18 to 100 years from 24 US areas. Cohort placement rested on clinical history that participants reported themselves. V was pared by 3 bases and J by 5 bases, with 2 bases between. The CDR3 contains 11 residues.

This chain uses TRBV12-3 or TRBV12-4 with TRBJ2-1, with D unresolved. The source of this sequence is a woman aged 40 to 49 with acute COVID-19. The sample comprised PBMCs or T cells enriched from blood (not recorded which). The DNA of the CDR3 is TGTGCCAGCAGTTTTAACAATGAGCAGTTCTTC. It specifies CASSFNNEQFF.